Here is one T cell receptor (beta chain) with its context. Its antigen is undetermined. This same CDR3 is encoded by further DNA sequences in the sample. The junction had 2 bases not matched to a gene; V was cut back by 1 base and J by 0 bases. This CDR3 spans 16 amino acids. From germline, CDR1 is SGHTA and CDR2 FQGNSA. Libraries were prepared by immunoSEQ multiplex PCR; TCRdb keeps only in-frame clonotypes and omits some of them. The sample lists millions of clones, approximately 95% occurring once. The sample originates from a study of shared clonotypes between healthy human individuals. Background on the study: In total, the donors were a couple of women and a few men aged 18 to 49. Study observations and caveats: Some naive CD4 clonotypes, 5% to 5.5%, turned up in common across a handful of donors. Generation of non-shared clonotypes was less probable than generation of clonotypes shared by all four donors.

The clonotype originates from a man aged 18 to 30 in good health. The sample comprised naive CD4+ T cells sorted from blood. As for subset: CD45RA+ positively selected. The chain combines TRBV7-2 with TRBJ2-3, with 9 bases lining up with TRBD1. CDR3 in amino acids: CASSLVGTGSTDTQYF. As DNA, the CDR3 is TGTGCCAGCAGCTTAGTGGGGACAGGGAGCACAGATACGCAGTATTTT.